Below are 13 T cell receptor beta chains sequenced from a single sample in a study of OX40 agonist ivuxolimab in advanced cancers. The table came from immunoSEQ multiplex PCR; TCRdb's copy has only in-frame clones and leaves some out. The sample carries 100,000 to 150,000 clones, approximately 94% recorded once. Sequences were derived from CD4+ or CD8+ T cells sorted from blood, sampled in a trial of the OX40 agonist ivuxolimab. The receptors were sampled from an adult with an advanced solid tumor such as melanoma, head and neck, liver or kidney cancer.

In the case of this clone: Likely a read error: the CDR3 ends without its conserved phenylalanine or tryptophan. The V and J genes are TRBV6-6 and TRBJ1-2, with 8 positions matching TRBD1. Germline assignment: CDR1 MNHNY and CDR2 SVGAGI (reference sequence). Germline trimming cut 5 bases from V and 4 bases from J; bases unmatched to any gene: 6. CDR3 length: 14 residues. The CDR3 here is CASSLDDRGYGYTL. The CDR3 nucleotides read TGTGCCAGCAGTCTAGACGACAGGGGCTATGGCTACACCCTC.

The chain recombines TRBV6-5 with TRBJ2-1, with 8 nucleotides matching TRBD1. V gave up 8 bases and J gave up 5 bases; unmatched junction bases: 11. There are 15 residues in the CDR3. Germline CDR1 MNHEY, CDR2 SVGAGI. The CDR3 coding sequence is TGTGCCAGCCAAAGTGGGACAGGCTTTCACAATGAGCAGTTCTTC. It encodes CASQSGTGFHNEQFF.

The CDR3 nucleotides read TGCGCCAGCAGCCGAGAGGGACTGTCAGGTTTGGGCACTGAAGCTTTCTTT. As protein: CASSREGLSGLGTEAFF. This chain uses TRBV4-1 with TRBJ1-1; D might be TRBD1 (5 bases). Germline lookup yields CDR1 MGHRA and CDR2 YSYEKL. The V end was cut by 4 bases, the J end by 4 bases, with 22 bases between. This CDR3 is 17 amino acids long.

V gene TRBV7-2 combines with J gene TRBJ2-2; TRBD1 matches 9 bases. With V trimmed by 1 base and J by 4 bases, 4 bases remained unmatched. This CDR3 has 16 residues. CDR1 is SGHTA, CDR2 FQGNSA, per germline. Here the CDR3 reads CASSLVLGQGTGELFF. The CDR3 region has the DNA TGTGCCAGCAGCTTAGTTTTGGGACAGGGCACCGGGGAGCTGTTTTTT.

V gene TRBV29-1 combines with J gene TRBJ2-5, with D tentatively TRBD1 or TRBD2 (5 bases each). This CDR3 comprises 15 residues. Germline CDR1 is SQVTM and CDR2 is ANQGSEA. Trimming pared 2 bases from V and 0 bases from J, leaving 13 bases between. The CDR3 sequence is CSVEPWGTYQETQYF. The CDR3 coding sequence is TGCAGCGTTGAACCGTGGGGGACCTACCAAGAGACCCAGTACTTC.

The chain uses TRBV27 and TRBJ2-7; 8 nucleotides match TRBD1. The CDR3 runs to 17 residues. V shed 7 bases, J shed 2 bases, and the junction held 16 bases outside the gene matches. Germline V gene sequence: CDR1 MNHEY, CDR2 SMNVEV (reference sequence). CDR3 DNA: TGTGCCAGCACCAAAGGGTCCGGGGCAGGGGGCCCCTACGAGCAGTACTTC. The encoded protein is CASTKGSGAGGPYEQYF.

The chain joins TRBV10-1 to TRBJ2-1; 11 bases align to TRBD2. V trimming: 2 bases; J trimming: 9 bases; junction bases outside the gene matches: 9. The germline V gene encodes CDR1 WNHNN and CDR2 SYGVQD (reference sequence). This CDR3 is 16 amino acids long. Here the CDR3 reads CASSETSGGPQGEQFF. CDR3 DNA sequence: TGCGCCAGCAGTGAGACTAGCGGGGGCCCCCAGGGTGAGCAGTTCTTC.

The CDR3 nucleotides read TGTGCCAGCAGCTTAGATACCTTAGCGGTACCGTACCAAGAGACCCAGTACTTC. Encoded protein: CASSLDTLAVPYQETQYF. The V and J genes are TRBV11-2 and TRBJ2-5; D is possibly TRBD2 (6 bases). V was pared by 0 bases and J by 0 bases, with 17 bases between. The CDR3 totals 18 residues. In germline, CDR1 is SGHAT, CDR2 FQNNGV.

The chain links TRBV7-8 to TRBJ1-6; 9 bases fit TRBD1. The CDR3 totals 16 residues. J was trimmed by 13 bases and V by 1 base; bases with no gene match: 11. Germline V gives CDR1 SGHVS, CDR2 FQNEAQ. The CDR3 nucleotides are TGTGCCAGCAGCTTAGGTGGGGACAGGGATCGGCGGCCCCTCCACTTT. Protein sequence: CASSLGGDRDRRPLHF. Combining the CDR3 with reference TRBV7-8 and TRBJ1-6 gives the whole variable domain GAGVSQSPRYKVAKRGQDVALRCDPISGHVSLFWYQQALGQGPEFLTYFQNEAQLDKSGLPSDRFFAERPEGSVSTLKIQRTQQEDSAVYLCASSLGGDRDRRPLHFGNGTRLTVT.

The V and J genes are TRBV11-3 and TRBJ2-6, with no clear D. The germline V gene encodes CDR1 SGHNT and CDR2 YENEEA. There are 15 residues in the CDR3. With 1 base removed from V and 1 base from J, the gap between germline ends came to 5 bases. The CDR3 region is CASSLGRSGANVLTF. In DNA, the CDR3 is TGTGCCAGCAGCTTAGGTCGGTCTGGGGCCAACGTCCTGACTTTC. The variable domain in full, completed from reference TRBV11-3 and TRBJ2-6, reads EAGVVQSPRYKIIEKKQPVAFWCNPISGHNTLYWYLQNLGQGPELLIRYENEEAVDDSQLPKDRFSAERLKGVDSTLKIQPAELGDSAVYLCASSLGRSGANVLTFGAGSRLTVL.

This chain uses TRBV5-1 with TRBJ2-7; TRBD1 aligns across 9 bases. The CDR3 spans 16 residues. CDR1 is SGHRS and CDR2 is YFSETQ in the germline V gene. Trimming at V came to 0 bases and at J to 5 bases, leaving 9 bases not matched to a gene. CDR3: CASSLAGGTGINEQYF. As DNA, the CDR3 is TGCGCCAGCAGCTTGGCCGGTGGGACAGGGATCAACGAGCAGTACTTC.

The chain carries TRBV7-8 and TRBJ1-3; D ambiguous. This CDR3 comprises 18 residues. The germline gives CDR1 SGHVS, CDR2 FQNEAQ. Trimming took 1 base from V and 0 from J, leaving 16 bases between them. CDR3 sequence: CASSLVLSLWTSGNTIYF. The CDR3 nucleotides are TGTGCCAGCAGCTTAGTTCTCTCTCTTTGGACCTCTGGAAACACCATATATTTT.

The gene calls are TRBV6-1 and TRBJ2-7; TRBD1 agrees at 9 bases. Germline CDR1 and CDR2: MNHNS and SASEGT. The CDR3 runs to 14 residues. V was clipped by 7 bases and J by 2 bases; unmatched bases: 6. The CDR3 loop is CASNRDRVPYEQYF. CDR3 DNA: TGTGCCAGCAACCGGGACAGGGTTCCCTACGAGCAGTACTTC.